The sequence of this T cell receptor (beta chain) was determined in a study of blood T cell repertoires in COVID-19. This clone was observed a few times. This same CDR3 is encoded by further DNA sequences in the sample. From germline, CDR1 is SNHLY and CDR2 FYNNEI. Trimming removed 6 bases from V and 7 bases from J; junction bases left unmatched: 5. The CDR3 is 13 amino acids. The assay was immunoSEQ multiplex PCR, and TCRdb's table has in-frame clones only and misses some. The sample includes some 250,000 clones, approximately 90% of them seen just once. V gene TRBV2 combines with J gene TRBJ1-2, with TRBD1 identical over 10 bases. The sample taken for sequencing was peripheral blood. This TCR came from a man in his thirties or forties who had recovered from COVID-19. CDR3: CASRDRGKGGYTF. In nucleotides, the CDR3 is TGTGCCAGCAGGGACAGGGGGAAGGGTGGCTACACCTTC. The complete variable domain, with remaining parts taken from reference TRBV2 and TRBJ1-2, reads EPEVTQTPSHQVTQMGQEVILRCVPISNHLYFYWYRQILGQKVEFLVSFYNNEISEKSEIFDDQFSVERPDGSNFTLKIRSTKLEDSAMYFCASRDRGKGGYTFGSGTRLTVV.